This entry concerns a single TCR beta chain. CDR3 length: 16 residues. Germline V gives CDR1 KGHSH, CDR2 LQKENI. Trimming took off 0 bases at V and 2 bases at J, with 10 bases between the two ends. The data are from a study of blood T cell repertoires in COVID-19. Study-wide context: Some COVID-19 samples were acute and others convalescent; all came from the United States, Italy and Spain. In each case, the material was cDNA or gDNA derived from T cells, B-cell-depleted T cells, or PBMCs.

Some clones are missing from TCRdb's copy, which holds only in-frame ones; the method was immunoSEQ multiplex PCR. The sample yields about 140,000 clones, 75% to 90% seen once. The sequence was obtained from a woman older than 75 with acute or convalescent COVID-19. The material sequenced was peripheral blood. This chain uses TRBV18 with TRBJ2-2; D possibly corresponds to TRBD1 (5 bases). The CDR3 is CASSPPGRVNTGELFF. CDR3 DNA: TGTGCCAGCTCACCACCGGGCAGGGTTAACACCGGGGAGCTGTTTTTT. Using reference TRBV18 and TRBJ2-2 for the parts outside the CDR3, the full variable domain is NAGVMQNPRHLVRRRGQEARLRCSPMKGHSHVYWYRQLPEEGLKFMVYLQKENIIDESGMPKERFSAEFPKEGPSILRIQQVVRGDSAAYFCASSPPGRVNTGELFFGEGSRLTVL.